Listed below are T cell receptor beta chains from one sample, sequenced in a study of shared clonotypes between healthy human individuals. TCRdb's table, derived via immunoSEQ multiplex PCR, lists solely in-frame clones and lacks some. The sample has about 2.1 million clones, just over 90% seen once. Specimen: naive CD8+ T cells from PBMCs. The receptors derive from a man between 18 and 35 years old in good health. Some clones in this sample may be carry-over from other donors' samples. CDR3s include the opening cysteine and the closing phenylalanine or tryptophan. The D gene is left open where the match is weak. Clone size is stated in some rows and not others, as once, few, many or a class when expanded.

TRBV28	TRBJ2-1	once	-	TGTGCCAGCACCCCGAACCCCGGAACCTACAATGAGCAGTTCTTC	CASTPNPGTYNEQFF
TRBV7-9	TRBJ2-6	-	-	TGTGCCAGCACCCTAGGGGACACTGGGGCCAACGTCCTGACTTTC	CASTLGDTGANVLTF
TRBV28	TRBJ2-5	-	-	TGTGCCACCCTTGGGGGAAGGGGGCAAGAGACCCAGTACTTC	CATLGGRGQETQYF
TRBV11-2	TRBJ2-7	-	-	TGTGCCAGCAGCTTAAATATCGGGTACGAGCAGTACTTC	CASSLNIGYEQYF
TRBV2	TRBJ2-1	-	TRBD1	TGTGCCAGCAGTGGTTTACGAGACAGGGGGTACAATGAGCAGTTCTTC	CASSGLRDRGYNEQFF
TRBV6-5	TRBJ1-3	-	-	TGTGCCAGCAGTTATGGGAGGGGCCTCTCTGGAAACACCATATATTTT	CASSYGRGLSGNTIYF
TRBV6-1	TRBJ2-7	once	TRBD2	TGTGCCAGCAGTGATAGTGCTAGCGGGTTCTACGAGCAGTACTTC	CASSDSASGFYEQYF
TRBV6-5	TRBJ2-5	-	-	TGTGCCAGCAGAGAGGGGGCCCAGTACTTC	CASREGAQYF
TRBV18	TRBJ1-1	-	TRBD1	TGTGCCAGCTCACGGCAAAAGCCTAATCCGGGACAGGGAAACACTGAAGCTTTCTTT	CASSRQKPNPGQGNTEAFF
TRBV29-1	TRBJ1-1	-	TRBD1	TGCAGCGTTAGGACAGGGGAGAACACTGAAGCTTTCTTT	CSVRTGENTEAFF
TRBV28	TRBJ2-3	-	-	TGTGCCAGCGGATTTCCTACAGATACGCAGTATTTT	CASGFPTDTQYF
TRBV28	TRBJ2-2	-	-	TGTGCCAGCAGTTTAACTCAGGTCACCGGGGAGCTGTTTTTT	CASSLTQVTGELFF
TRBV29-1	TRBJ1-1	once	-	TGCAGCGTCATAGGGGCGGGGGACACTGAAGCTTTCTTT	CSVIGAGDTEAFF
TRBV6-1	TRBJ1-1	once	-	TGTGCCAGCAGTGTGGATCACACAAACACTGAAGCTTTCTTT	CASSVDHTNTEAFF
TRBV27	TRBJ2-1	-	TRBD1	TGTGCCAGCAGTCCTCAACCCGGACAGGGGGGATACAATGAGCAGTTCTTC	CASSPQPGQGGYNEQFF
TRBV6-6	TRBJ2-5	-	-	TGTGCCAGCAGTTACTCCTTCGGGGCCCAGCAGTACTTC	CASSYSFGAQQYF
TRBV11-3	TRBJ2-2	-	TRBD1	TGTGCCAGCAGCTTACCGGGACAGGGCCTAAAAGTGGGGGAGCTGTTTTTT	CASSLPGQGLKVGELFF
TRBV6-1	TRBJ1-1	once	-	TGTGCCAGCAGTTTTGATAATATGAACACTGAAGCTTTCTTT	CASSFDNMNTEAFF
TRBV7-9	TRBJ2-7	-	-	TGTGCCAGCAGTCACGATAGGGGCGGGAAGTACTACGAGCAGTACTTC	CASSHDRGGKYYEQYF
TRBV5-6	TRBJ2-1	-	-	TGTGCCAGCAGCTCACTCGCTTGGCTAAGCTCCTACAATGAGCAGTTCTTC	CASSSLAWLSSYNEQFF
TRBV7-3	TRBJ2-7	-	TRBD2	TGTGCCAGCTCGACTAGCGGGAGTGGCTACGAGCAGTACTTC	CASSTSGSGYEQYF
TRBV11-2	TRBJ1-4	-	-	TGTGCCAGCAGTGACCGCGACAGCAATGAAAAACTGTTTTTT	CASSDRDSNEKLFF
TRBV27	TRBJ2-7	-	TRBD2	TGTGCCAGCAGTCAAGACAGCGGACTAGCGGGGAGTGAGCAGTACTTC	CASSQDSGLAGSEQYF
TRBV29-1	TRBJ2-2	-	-	TGCAGCGTTGATCGGCGGGAAAACACCGGGGAGCTGTTTTTT	CSVDRRENTGELFF